In this sample, the clone carrying this TCR beta chain turned up many times. The data stem from a study of early T cells in non-severe SARS-CoV-2 infection. TCRdb recomputed calls from the 5' RACE reads with MiXCR, one row per CDR3 protein. The repertoire holds about 35,000 distinct CDR3 sequences, with approximately 5.8% as singletons. The CDR3 extends over 16 amino acids. From germline, CDR1 is DFQATT and CDR2 SNEGSKA (reference sequence). V shed 4 bases, J shed 8 bases, and the junction held 13 bases outside the gene matches. The origin of this receptor is an adult who was a healthcare worker with PCR-confirmed SARS-CoV-2 infection or an uninfected control (not recorded which). The chain is built from TRBV20-1 and TRBJ2-1; TRBD2 matches 11 bases. Input material: whole blood. This chain's CDR3 is CSATQLAGALLDEQFF. CDR3 DNA sequence: TGCAGTGCTACCCAACTAGCGGGAGCCCTCTTGGATGAGCAGTTCTTC.